The clone carrying this T cell receptor beta chain was observed at least ten times. One entry per CDR3 protein results from TCRdb running MiXCR on the 5' RACE reads. The sample lists 300,000 or so distinct CDR3 sequences, around 6.8% occurring once. The sample belongs to a study of T cells after yellow fever vaccination. The sequence was obtained from a young man who received the YFV17D yellow fever vaccine. The sequencing used PBMCs, collected roughly 46 days after the first yellow fever vaccination.

CDR3 loop: CASSPGLIIFETQYF. DNA of the CDR3: TGTGCCAGCAGCCCAGGGCTCATAATTTTTGAGACCCAGTACTTC. The rearrangement uses TRBV4-2 and TRBJ2-5, with a possible D match to TRBD1 (5 bases). The CDR3 covers 15 residues. V lost 4 bases, J lost 5 bases, and 17 bases lay in between. Looked up from germline, CDR1 is LGHNA and CDR2 is YNFKEQ.